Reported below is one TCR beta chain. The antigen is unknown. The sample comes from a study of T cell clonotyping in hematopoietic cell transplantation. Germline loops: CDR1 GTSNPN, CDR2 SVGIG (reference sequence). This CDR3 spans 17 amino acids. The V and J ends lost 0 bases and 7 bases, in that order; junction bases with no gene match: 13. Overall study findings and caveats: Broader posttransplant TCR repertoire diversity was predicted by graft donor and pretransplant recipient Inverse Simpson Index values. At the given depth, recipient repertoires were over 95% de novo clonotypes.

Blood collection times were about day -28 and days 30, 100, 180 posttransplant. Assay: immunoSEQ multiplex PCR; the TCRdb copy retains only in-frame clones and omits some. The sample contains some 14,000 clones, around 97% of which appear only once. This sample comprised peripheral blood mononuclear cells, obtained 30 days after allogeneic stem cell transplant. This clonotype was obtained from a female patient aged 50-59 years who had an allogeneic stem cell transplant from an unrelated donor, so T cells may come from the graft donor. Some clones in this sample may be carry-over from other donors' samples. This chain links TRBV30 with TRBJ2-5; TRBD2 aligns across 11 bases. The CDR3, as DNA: TGTGCCTGGAGTGTAAATCTCAGACTAGCGGGGACACGGACCCAGTACTTC. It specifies CAWSVNLRLAGTRTQYF.